This TCR beta chain was profiled in a study of T cell repertoires in cytomegalovirus infection. Turning to the study itself: HLA-C-restricted CMV epitopes, recently identified, and well-studied HLA-B-restricted ones were used by the study. Study-level points and caveats: Summed frequency of shared TCR beta families picked out CMV carriers who also had the relevant HLA. It was HLA-C-restricted CMV-specific TCR beta clonotypes that dominated the response ex vivo.

Points on this clonotype: Its target is not known.

Trimming took off 5 bases at V and 2 bases at J, with 7 bases between the two ends. Germline loops: CDR1 SGHVS, CDR2 FQNEAQ. CDR3 length equals 13 residues. TCRdb re-called the reads through MiXCR, storing one row per CDR3 protein. The sample records under 200,000 distinct CDR3 sequences, roughly 22% being singletons. The V gene is TRBV7-8, the J gene TRBJ2-1, with D possibly being TRBD2 (5 bases). The TCR sequence derives from a human donor in good health (CMV status not recorded). Some clones in this sample may be carry-over from other donors' samples. The material was CD8+ T cells from cultured PBMCs, obtained from culture after CMV antigen stimulation. Written as DNA, the CDR3 is TGTGCCAGCAGCCCGAGGGCCTACAATGAGCAGTTCTTC. Translating it yields CASSPRAYNEQFF. Together with reference TRBV7-8 and TRBJ2-1, the CDR3 gives the full variable domain: GAGVSQSPRYKVAKRGQDVALRCDPISGHVSLFWYQQALGQGPEFLTYFQNEAQLDKSGLPSDRFFAERPEGSVSTLKIQRTQQEDSAVYLCASSPRAYNEQFFGPGTRLTVL.